Listed here are 24 T cell receptor beta chains from one sample, sequenced in a study of T cells in Graves' hyperthyroidism and ophthalmopathy. The investigators amplified TCR beta CDR3 regions from RNA transcripts. The TCR CDR3 first-round RT-PCR relied on the HTBI primer set. From the multiplex PCR reads, TCRdb called clonotypes with MiXCR, one entry per CDR3 protein. The table has fewer than 650,000 distinct CDR3 sequences, over 45% seen once. Sequencing was done on a sample of peripheral blood or thyroid tissue (not recorded which). Receptors originate from an adult woman with Graves' disease, either hyperthyroidism or ophthalmopathy (not recorded which).

The chain has TRBV7-2 and TRBJ1-2; no clear D gene. V shed 1 base and J shed 5 bases, with 8 bases lying between them. This CDR3 is built from 13 residues. Germline V CDR1 and CDR2: SGHTA, FQGNSA. The CDR3 protein is CASSLVSGYGYTF. The CDR3 DNA reads TGTGCCAGCAGCTTAGTTTCGGGGTATGGCTACACCTTC.

This chain uses TRBV12-3 or TRBV12-4 with TRBJ1-1, with 7 positions matching TRBD1. V lost 6 bases, J lost 6 bases, and 4 bases stayed unmatched. The CDR3 totals 12 residues. The CDR3 nucleotides read TGTGCCAGCAGCTGGACAGGATCTGAAGCTTTCTTT. The encoded protein is CASSWTGSEAFF.

The chain employs TRBV9 and TRBJ2-7; 7 bases agree with TRBD2. The V gene end was trimmed by 7 bases and the J gene end by 6 bases; junction bases not matched to a gene: 4. Germline V CDR1 and CDR2: SGDLS, YYNGEE. The CDR3 is made up of 11 amino acids. CDR3 protein: CASQRGGEQYF. DNA for the CDR3: TGTGCCAGCCAGCGGGGAGGCGAGCAGTACTTC. The full variable domain, with the rest looked up from reference TRBV9 and TRBJ2-7, is DSGVTQTPKHLITATGQRVTLRCSPRSGDLSVYWYQQSLDQGLQFLIQYYNGEERAKGNILERFSAQQFPDLHSELNLSSLELGDSALYFCASQRGGEQYFGPGTRLTVT.

There are a few counts of this clonotype. The gene calls are TRBV4-1 and TRBJ2-7; D is possibly TRBD1 or TRBD2 (5 bases each). The germline V gene has CDR1 MGHRA and CDR2 YSYEKL. This CDR3 contains 16 residues. V dropped 0 bases and J dropped 2 bases, with 14 bases sitting between them. The DNA of the CDR3 is TGCGCCAGCAGCCAAGATACCCAGGGACGGGCCTACGAGCAGTACTTC. Its translation is CASSQDTQGRAYEQYF.

The CDR3 DNA reads as TGCAGTGCCTCCGGGACTGGAAACACCTTC. Translation gives CSASGTGNTF. The rearrangement joins TRBV20-1 to TRBJ1-2, with D perhaps matching TRBD1 (5 bases). There are 10 residues in the CDR3. Trimming removed 6 bases from V and 12 bases from J, with 14 bases in between. From germline, CDR1 is DFQATT and CDR2 SNEGSKA (reference sequence).

The V and J genes are TRBV12-3 or TRBV12-4 and TRBJ2-6; D unclear. V dropped 7 bases and J dropped 0 bases, with 10 bases sitting between them. This CDR3 region has 15 residues. The CDR3 bases are TGTGCCAGCATTTACTCAGGCTCTGGGGCCAACGTCCTGACTTTC. This translates into CASIYSGSGANVLTF.

In its sample, this clonotype was seen many times. The rearrangement uses TRBV20-1 and TRBJ1-5, with D tentatively TRBD1 (6 bases). Per the germline V gene, CDR1 is DFQATT and CDR2 is SNEGSKA (reference sequence). The length of the CDR3 is 15 residues. Trimming removed 0 bases from V and 5 bases from J, with 14 bases in between. CDR3 residues: CSARDRGGSDQPQHF. The DNA for the CDR3 is TGCAGTGCTAGAGACAGGGGAGGCTCGGATCAGCCCCAGCATTTT.

V and J are TRBV2 and TRBJ2-5, with 8 bases aligning to TRBD2. The CDR3 consists of 14 residues. The junction had 9 bases not matched to a gene; V was cut back by 7 bases and J by 5 bases. Looked up from germline, CDR1 is SNHLY and CDR2 is FYNNEI. The CDR3 loop is CASTFMVAGETQYF. The CDR3 region has the DNA TGTGCCAGCACCTTCATGGTAGCGGGGGAGACCCAGTACTTC.

The chain's CDR3 is CAISGSGRGNQPQHF. CDR3 in DNA: TGTGCCATCAGTGGATCGGGGCGAGGCAATCAGCCCCAGCATTTT. V usage is TRBV10-3 and J usage is TRBJ1-5; a possible D gene is TRBD1 (5 bases). The CDR3 is 15 residues long. Germline V CDR1 and CDR2: ENHRY, SYGVKD. V was pared by 4 bases and J by 2 bases, with 12 bases between.

This rearrangement joins TRBV3-1 to TRBJ1-1, with a tentative D call TRBD1 (5 bases). V was clipped by 7 bases and J by 1 base, with 10 bases between them. Germline lookup yields CDR1 LGHDT and CDR2 YNNKEL (reference sequence). The CDR3 loop spans 13 amino acids. DNA of the CDR3: TGTGCCAGCATCCCTGGACAGAACACTGAAGCTTTCTTT. This codes for CASIPGQNTEAFF.

This clonotype appeared many times. The chain couples TRBV7-9 to TRBJ2-5; TRBD2 is a possible D gene (5 bases). Looked up from germline, CDR1 is SEHNR and CDR2 is FQNEAQ (reference sequence). This CDR3 is built from 14 residues. The ends were cut back, 8 bases at V and 4 bases at J, with 17 bases in the middle. The CDR3 DNA follows: TGTGCCAGCCAGCGGCTGGGAAGGAGAGAGACCCAGTACTTC. This gives the protein CASQRLGRRETQYF.

With regard to this clonotype: The junction and the germline gene differ at one end; a read error may be behind it. The chain couples TRBV7-8 to TRBJ1-6; the D gene is possibly TRBD1 (6 bases). The germline V gene has CDR1 SGHVS and CDR2 FQNEAQ. This CDR3 is 15 amino acids long. For the CDR3, the DNA is TGTGCCAGCGGCTTAGTGGGGGGGCGTAATTCACCCCTCCACTTT. It encodes CASGLVGGRNSPLHF.

As regards this clonotype: Given a much more abundant clone one base away, this may be a read error. This chain joins TRBV29-1 and TRBJ2-7; 7 nucleotides align to TRBD1. The CDR3 length is 13 residues. The J segment lost 4 bases and the V segment lost 7 bases, leaving 10 bases of the junction unmatched. Germline loops: CDR1 SQVTM, CDR2 ANQGSEA. CDR3 nucleotides: TGCAGCGCTGGAGAGGGGACAGTGTACGAGCAGTACTTC. Translating it yields CSAGEGTVYEQYF.

Note on this clonotype: This may stem from a read error, because a much larger clone lies one nucleotide away. The gene calls are TRBV5-5 and TRBJ1-2, with D perhaps TRBD1 (6 bases). CDR3 size: 13 residues. Germline loops: CDR1 SGHKS, CDR2 YYEKEE (reference sequence). The CDR3 nucleotides read TGTGCCAGCAGCTTGGGCCAGGGGAGCGGCTGCACCTTC. Translated, it gives CASSLGQGSGCTF.

The chain is built from TRBV2 and TRBJ1-2; 11 nucleotides align to TRBD1. Germline lookup yields CDR1 SNHLY and CDR2 FYNNEI. V dropped 7 bases and J dropped 4; count of bases not matched to a gene: 5. The CDR3 spans 14 residues. This CDR3 is CASTPGTGGYGYTF. In DNA, the CDR3 is TGTGCCAGCACCCCTGGGACAGGGGGCTATGGCTACACCTTC.

The chain has TRBV29-1 and TRBJ2-6; D gene unclear. The CDR3 covers 13 residues. Trimming left V 4 bases short and J 4 bases short, with 8 bases between. Germline V gene sequence: CDR1 SQVTM, CDR2 ANQGSEA. The CDR3 DNA is TGCAGCGTTGGAGTTTCGGGGGCCAACGTCCTGACTTTC. As protein: CSVGVSGANVLTF.

This chain connects TRBV2 to TRBJ1-5, with 8 positions matching TRBD1. The V gene's germline CDR1 is SNHLY and CDR2 FYNNEI. The CDR3 is 14 residues long. DNA of the CDR3: TGTGCTAGGGACAGGACATTAGGGCATCAGCCCCAGCATTTT. Amino acids: CARDRTLGHQPQHF.

This clonotype came up many times. The J gene is TRBJ1-5, the V gene TRBV7-8; 9 nucleotides align to TRBD1. Trimming took 4 bases from V and 2 from J; bases not matched to a gene: 3. The CDR3 runs 15 residues. CDR1 and CDR2 (germline): SGHVS, FQNEAQ. The CDR3 loop is CASSSQGAGNQPQHF. Written as DNA, the CDR3 is TGTGCCAGCAGCTCACAGGGGGCTGGCAATCAGCCCCAGCATTTT.

This clonotype has just a few counts. V and J are TRBV20-1 and TRBJ2-5; D is possibly TRBD2 (6 bases). The germline V and J ends were trimmed by 6 bases and 7 bases, with 18 bases remaining between them. Germline CDR1 and CDR2: DFQATT and SNEGSKA (reference sequence). The CDR3 consists of 13 residues. The CDR3 bases are TGCAGTGCAGACGGGACTGCCCCTCTGACCCAGTACTTC. It translates to CSADGTAPLTQYF.

There are many counts of this clonotype. V usage is TRBV9 and J usage is TRBJ2-7; D remains ambiguous. This CDR3 region has 14 residues. Germline lookup yields CDR1 SGDLS and CDR2 YYNGEE. V lost 1 base and J 3 bases, leaving 11 bases between the germline ends. The DNA for the CDR3 is TGTGCCAGCAGCGTAACGCCAGGAAACTACGAGCAGTACTTC. The encoded protein is CASSVTPGNYEQYF.

Remarks on this clonotype: This may be a read error: a much more frequent sequence differs by one nucleotide. The rearrangement joins TRBV7-9 to TRBJ2-7; no firm D call. V was trimmed by 2 bases and J by 5 bases, leaving 10 bases between them. Looked up from germline, CDR1 is SEHNR and CDR2 is FQNEAQ (reference sequence). The CDR3 length is 13 residues. CDR3 sequence reads: CASSLNLGNEQYF. CDR3 nucleotide sequence: TGTGCCAGCAGCTTAAATTTAGGGAACGAGCAGTACTTC.

This clonotype was seen only a few times. The rearrangement joins TRBV6-1 to TRBJ2-7; no reliable D call. The germline V and J ends were trimmed by 0 bases and 0 bases, with 9 bases remaining between them. Germline V lookup: CDR1 MNHNS, CDR2 SASEGT. The CDR3 consists of 15 residues. The CDR3: CASSEAPESSYEQYF. The CDR3 DNA is TGTGCCAGCAGTGAAGCTCCGGAGAGCTCCTACGAGCAGTACTTC.

This chain uses TRBV10-3 with TRBJ1-1; 7 nucleotides align to TRBD1. This CDR3 spans 13 amino acids. Germline V gene data show CDR1 as ENHRY and CDR2 as SYGVKD. Trimming removed 8 bases from V and 1 base from J; junction bases left unmatched: 4. The CDR3 DNA reads as TGTGCCATCGGGGGACAGTCGAACACTGAAGCTTTCTTT. Encoded protein: CAIGGQSNTEAFF.

This clonotype has more than one count but fewer than ten. The rearrangement joins TRBV7-6 to TRBJ2-7; TRBD2 agrees at 9 bases. The CDR3 consists of 14 residues. V lost 5 bases to trimming and J lost 2 bases; unmatched junction nucleotides: 4. Germline loops: CDR1 SGHVS, CDR2 FNYEAQ. The CDR3 DNA reads TGTGCCAGCAGCACCGGACTAGCGCCCTACGAGCAGTACTTC. Translated, it gives CASSTGLAPYEQYF.